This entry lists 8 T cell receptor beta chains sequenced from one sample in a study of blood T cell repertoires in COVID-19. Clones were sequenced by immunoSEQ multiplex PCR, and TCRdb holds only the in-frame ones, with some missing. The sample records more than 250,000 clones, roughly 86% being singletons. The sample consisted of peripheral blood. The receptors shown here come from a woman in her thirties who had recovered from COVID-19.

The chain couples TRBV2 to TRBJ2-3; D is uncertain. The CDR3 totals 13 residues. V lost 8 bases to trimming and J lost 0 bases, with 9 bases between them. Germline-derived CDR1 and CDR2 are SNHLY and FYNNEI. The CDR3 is CASHFTSTDTQYF. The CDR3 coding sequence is TGTGCCAGCCATTTTACTAGCACAGATACGCAGTATTTT.

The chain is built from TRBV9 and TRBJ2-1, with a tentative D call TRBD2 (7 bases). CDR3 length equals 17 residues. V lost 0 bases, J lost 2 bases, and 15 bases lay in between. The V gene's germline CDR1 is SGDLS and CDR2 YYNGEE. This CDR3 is CASSVEGEGSPYNEQFF. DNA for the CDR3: TGTGCCAGCAGCGTAGAGGGGGAGGGATCGCCCTACAATGAGCAGTTCTTC.

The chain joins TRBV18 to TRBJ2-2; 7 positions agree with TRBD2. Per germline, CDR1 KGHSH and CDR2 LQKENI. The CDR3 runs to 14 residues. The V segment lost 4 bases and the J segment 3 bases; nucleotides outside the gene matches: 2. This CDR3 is CASSQAGDTGELFF. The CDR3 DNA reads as TGTGCCAGCTCACAGGCGGGAGACACCGGGGAGCTGTTTTTT.

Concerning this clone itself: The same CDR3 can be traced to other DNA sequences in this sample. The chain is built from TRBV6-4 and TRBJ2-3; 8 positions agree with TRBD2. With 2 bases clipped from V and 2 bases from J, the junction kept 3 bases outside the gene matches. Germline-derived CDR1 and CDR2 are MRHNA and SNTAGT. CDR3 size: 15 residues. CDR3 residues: CASSDSGGSTDTQYF. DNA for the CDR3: TGTGCCAGCAGTGACAGCGGGGGCTCCACAGATACGCAGTATTTT.

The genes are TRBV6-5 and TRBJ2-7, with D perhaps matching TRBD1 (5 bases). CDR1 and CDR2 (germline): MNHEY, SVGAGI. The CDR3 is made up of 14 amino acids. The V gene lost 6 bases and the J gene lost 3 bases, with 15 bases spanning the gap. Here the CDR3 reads CASRKDSEYYEQYF. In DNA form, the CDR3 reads TGTGCCAGCAGGAAAGACAGCGAATACTACGAGCAGTACTTC.

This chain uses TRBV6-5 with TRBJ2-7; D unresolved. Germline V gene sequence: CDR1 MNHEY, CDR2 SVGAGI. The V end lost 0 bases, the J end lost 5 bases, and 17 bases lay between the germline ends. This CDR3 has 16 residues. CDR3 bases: TGTGCCAGCAGTTACTCGACTTCCGGGTTCCCGGACGAGCAGTACTTC. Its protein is CASSYSTSGFPDEQYF.

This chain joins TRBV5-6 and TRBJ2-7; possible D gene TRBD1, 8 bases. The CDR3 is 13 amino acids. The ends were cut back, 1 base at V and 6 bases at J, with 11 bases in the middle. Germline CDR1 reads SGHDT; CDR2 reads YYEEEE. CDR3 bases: TGTGCCAGCAGCTTGAACAGGGGGGGCGAGCAGTACTTC. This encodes CASSLNRGGEQYF.

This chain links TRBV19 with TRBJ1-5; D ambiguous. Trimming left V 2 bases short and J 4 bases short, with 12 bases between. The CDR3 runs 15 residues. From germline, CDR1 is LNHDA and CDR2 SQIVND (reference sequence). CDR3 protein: CASSISGRPNQPQHF. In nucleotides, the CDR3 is TGTGCCAGTAGTATATCAGGCAGGCCTAATCAGCCCCAGCATTTT.